Listed here are 19 T cell receptor beta chains from one sample, sequenced in a study of blood T cell repertoires in COVID-19. The method was immunoSEQ multiplex PCR; TCRdb's version includes in-frame clones alone and lacks a portion of them. The table has 120,000 or so clones, over 75% seen once. Sequenced material: peripheral blood. Receptors were obtained from an elderly man with active or convalescent COVID-19.

V and J are TRBV7-8 and TRBJ2-7; D is possibly TRBD2 (5 bases). The CDR3 spans 15 residues. CDR1 SGHVS and CDR2 FQNEAQ come from the germline V gene. Trimming took off 2 bases at V and 3 bases at J, with 14 bases between the two ends. The CDR3 protein is CASSLSEATSYEQYF. DNA of the CDR3: TGTGCCAGCAGCTTATCGGAGGCTACGAGCTACGAGCAGTACTTC.

The rearrangement links TRBV5-6 to TRBJ1-2; 12 bases are a match to TRBD1. The germline V gene has CDR1 SGHDT and CDR2 YYEEEE. V lost 2 bases and J lost 4; bases outside the gene matches: 3. The CDR3 runs 15 residues. DNA for the CDR3: TGTGCCAGCAGCTTTTGGGACAGGGGGCCCTATGGCTACACCTTC. Its protein is CASSFWDRGPYGYTF. The whole variable domain, filled in from reference TRBV5-6 and TRBJ1-2, reads DAGVTQSPTHLIKTRGQQVTLRCSPKSGHDTVSWYQQALGQGPQFIFQYYEEEERQRGNFPDRFSGHQFPNYSSELNVNALLLGDSALYLCASSFWDRGPYGYTFGSGTRLTVV.

V and J are TRBV10-3 and TRBJ2-1, with 11 bases fitting TRBD2. There are 16 residues in the CDR3. The ends lost 0 bases at V and 9 bases at J; junction bases unmatched: 7. The germline V gene has CDR1 ENHRY and CDR2 SYGVKD. CDR3 protein: CAISESLAGGGSEQFF. The CDR3 DNA sequence: TGTGCCATCAGTGAGTCTTTAGCGGGAGGGGGTAGTGAGCAGTTCTTC.

The chain carries TRBV6-1 and TRBJ1-2; 7 positions agree with TRBD1. V shed 0 bases and J 3 bases; nucleotides not matched to a gene: 4. The CDR3 is 15 amino acids. Germline lookup yields CDR1 MNHNS and CDR2 SASEGT. CDR3 in amino acids: CASSEAGQVDYGYTF. The CDR3 DNA reads as TGTGCCAGCAGTGAAGCAGGACAGGTAGACTATGGCTACACCTTC.

The chain employs TRBV5-6 and TRBJ2-7; D is perhaps TRBD1 (6 bases). There are 13 residues in the CDR3. The V and J ends lost 0 bases and 5 bases respectively, with 9 bases between them. Germline-derived CDR1 and CDR2 are SGHDT and YYEEEE. CDR3 region: CASSLVTGNEQYF. DNA for the CDR3: TGTGCCAGCAGCTTGGTAACAGGGAACGAGCAGTACTTC.

This chain uses TRBV6-2 or TRBV6-3 with TRBJ2-2; 9 bases line up with TRBD2. Per germline, CDR1 MNHEY and CDR2 SVGEGT. V shed 4 bases and J 7 bases; nucleotides not matched to a gene: 13. The CDR3 covers 17 residues. For the CDR3, the DNA is TGTGCCAGCAGTTCGCCTTATCTAGCGGGAAAGGGCGGGGAGCTGTTTTTT. It specifies CASSSPYLAGKGGELFF.

The chain uses TRBV6-6 and TRBJ2-5, with TRBD2 as a possible D gene (5 bases). In germline, CDR1 is MNHNY, CDR2 SVGAGI (reference sequence). The CDR3 runs 17 residues. V lost 5 bases, J lost 0 bases, and 19 bases lay in between. CDR3 sequence (DNA): TGTGCCAGCAGTCGCCGGAGCGGTTCAACGTACCAAGAGACCCAGTACTTC. Translation: CASSRRSGSTYQETQYF.

The chain employs TRBV6-5 and TRBJ1-2; no firm D call. CDR1 and CDR2 from the germline V gene are MNHEY and SVGAGI. The CDR3 consists of 12 residues. The V gene lost 8 bases and the J gene lost 5 bases, with 12 bases spanning the gap. This chain's CDR3 is CASLSGAYGYTF. In nucleotides, the CDR3 is TGTGCCAGCCTTAGTGGAGCTTATGGCTACACCTTC.

V gene TRBV30 combines with J gene TRBJ2-7; D might be TRBD2 (6 bases). With 5 bases removed from V and 2 bases from J, the gap between germline ends came to 7 bases. CDR1 is GTSNPN and CDR2 is SVGIG in the germline V gene (reference sequence). The CDR3 totals 11 residues. The CDR3 DNA sequence: TGTGCCTGGCGACTAGCCTACGAGCAGTACTTC. Its translation: CAWRLAYEQYF.

J is TRBJ1-1 and V is TRBV9; the D gene is possibly TRBD1 (5 bases). Trimming removed 0 bases from V and 0 bases from J, with 6 bases in between. The CDR3 is 14 amino acids. Germline V CDR1 and CDR2: SGDLS, YYNGEE. Here the CDR3 DNA reads TGTGCCAGCAGCGTAGAGGGGATGAACACTGAAGCTTTCTTT. Protein: CASSVEGMNTEAFF.

This clone was found a few times. The V call is TRBV5-1, the J call TRBJ2-7, with 9 positions matching TRBD2. The CDR3 extends over 14 amino acids. The germline V gene encodes CDR1 SGHRS and CDR2 YFSETQ. The trim removed 4 bases at V and 7 bases at J, leaving 9 bases unmatched. For the CDR3, the DNA is TGCGCCAGCAGCCGCGGGGGGGCGAATAAGGAGCAGTACTTC. Protein: CASSRGGANKEQYF. Drawing the rest from reference TRBV5-1 and TRBJ2-7, the complete variable domain is KAGVTQTPRYLIKTRGQQVTLSCSPISGHRSVSWYQQTPGQGLQFLFEYFSETQRNKGNFPGRFSGRQFSNSRSEMNVSTLELGDSALYLCASSRGGANKEQYFGPGTRLTVT.

The V gene is TRBV7-3, the J gene TRBJ2-1; no firm D call. Germline V lookup: CDR1 SGHTA, CDR2 FQGTGA. The length of the CDR3 is 17 residues. V lost 0 bases and J 0 bases, leaving 12 bases between the germline ends. CDR3 sequence: CASSLTGYKSSYNEQFF. The CDR3 DNA sequence: TGTGCCAGCAGCTTAACGGGCTACAAGAGCTCCTACAATGAGCAGTTCTTC.

This chain uses TRBV24-1 with TRBJ2-3; 9 bases are a match to TRBD2. Germline loops: CDR1 KGHDR, CDR2 SFDVKD. The ends lost 5 bases at V and 4 bases at J; junction bases unmatched: 6. The CDR3 is made up of 15 amino acids. The CDR3 DNA reads TGTGCCACCAGTGCTTTTGCGGGAGGGCCAGATACGCAGTATTTT. Protein sequence: CATSAFAGGPDTQYF.

The gene calls are TRBV24-1 and TRBJ2-2, with a weak D call TRBD1 (5 bases). Between the trimmed V and J ends, which lost 0 bases and 4 bases, there was a span of 14 bases. CDR3 length: 17 residues. Looked up from germline, CDR1 is KGHDR and CDR2 is SFDVKD. CDR3 coding DNA: TGTGCCACCAGTGATTTGCAACGGCAGGGTGGCACCGGGGAGCTGTTTTTT. It codes for CATSDLQRQGGTGELFF.

This clone rates as medium-sized. V usage is TRBV27 and J usage is TRBJ2-2; 11 positions match TRBD1. CDR3 size: 17 residues. Germline-derived CDR1 and CDR2 are MNHEY and SMNVEV (reference sequence). Losses at the gene ends were 6 bases for V and 6 bases for J; bases not matched to a gene: 12. Written as DNA, the CDR3 is TGTGCCAGCAGAAACATGGGACAGGGGGGTTCGGCCGGGGAGCTGTTTTTT. Translated, it gives CASRNMGQGGSAGELFF.

This chain joins TRBV18 and TRBJ2-5; weak D call: TRBD2 (5 bases). Germline CDR1 reads KGHSH; CDR2 reads LQKENI. V dropped 3 bases and J dropped 1 base, with 12 bases sitting between them. The CDR3 consists of 15 residues. This CDR3 is CASSPWETLQETQYF. The CDR3 nucleotides read TGTGCCAGCTCACCCTGGGAGACTCTCCAAGAGACCCAGTACTTC.

The rearrangement links TRBV9 to TRBJ2-5; 11 bases match TRBD1. Germline V gives CDR1 SGDLS, CDR2 YYNGEE. With V trimmed by 2 bases and J by 5 bases, 5 bases remained unmatched. The CDR3 is 15 residues long. DNA of the CDR3: TGTGCCAGCAGCGTCGGGACAGGGGGTTCGGAGACCCAGTACTTC. Translation gives CASSVGTGGSETQYF.

The chain employs TRBV5-1 and TRBJ2-7, with 8 bases fitting TRBD1. V lost 1 base, J lost 2 bases, and 14 bases stayed unmatched. CDR1 and CDR2 (germline): SGHRS, YFSETQ. The CDR3 covers 18 residues. CDR3 protein: CASSLRSAGTGEAYEQYF. CDR3 nucleotides: TGCGCCAGCAGCTTGCGGTCAGCCGGGACAGGAGAAGCCTACGAGCAGTACTTC.

The CDR3 sequence: CSVGESKGQPQHF. Here the CDR3 DNA reads TGCAGCGTTGGGGAGTCCAAGGGCCAGCCCCAGCATTTT. J is TRBJ1-5 and V is TRBV29-1; D is unclear. This CDR3 comprises 13 residues. Trimming shortened V by 4 bases and J by 7 bases, and 14 bases separated the two germline ends. Germline V lookup: CDR1 SQVTM, CDR2 ANQGSEA.